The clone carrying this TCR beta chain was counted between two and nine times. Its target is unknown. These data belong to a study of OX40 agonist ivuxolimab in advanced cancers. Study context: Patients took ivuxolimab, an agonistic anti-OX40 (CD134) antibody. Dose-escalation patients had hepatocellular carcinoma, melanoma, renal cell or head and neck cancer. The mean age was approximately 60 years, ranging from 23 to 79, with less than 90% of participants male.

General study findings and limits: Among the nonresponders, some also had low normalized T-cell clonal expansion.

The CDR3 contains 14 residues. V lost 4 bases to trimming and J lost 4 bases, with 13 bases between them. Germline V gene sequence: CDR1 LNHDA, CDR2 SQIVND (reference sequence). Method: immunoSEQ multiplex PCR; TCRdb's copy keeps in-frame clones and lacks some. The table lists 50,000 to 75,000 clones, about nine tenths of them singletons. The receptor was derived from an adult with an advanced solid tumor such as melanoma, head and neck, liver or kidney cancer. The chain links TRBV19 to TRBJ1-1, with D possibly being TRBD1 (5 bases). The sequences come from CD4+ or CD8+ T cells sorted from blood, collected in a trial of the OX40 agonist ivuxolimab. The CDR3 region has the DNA TGTGCCAGTAGTACGGCGGGACCGGGCACTGAAGCTTTCTTT. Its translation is CASSTAGPGTEAFF.